The entry below gives a single T cell receptor beta chain sequence along with its context. Its antigen is unknown. The input lacks base qualities; no much larger clone sits a single base away. The data originate from a study of control samples from healthy donors and cancer patients (dated by TCRdb to about 2020). Libraries came from the immunoSEQ multiplex PCR assay. TCRdb's version of the immuneACCESS table is confined to in-frame rearrangements and falls short of the full clone set. An unresolved V gene accounts for under half of the shortfall where checked; the remainder is of unknown origin. The sample includes 30,000 to 40,000 clones, with about 86% observed a single time. The ten largest make up roughly 21% of the sample. This TCR derives from an older woman with lung cancer. Sequencing used PBMCs.

CDR3 region: CASSPLAQLYNEKLFF. The DNA sequence is TGTGCCAGCAGCCCGTTGGCACAGCTTTATAATGAAAAACTGTTTTTT. In this chain, TRBV7-2 is recombined with TRBJ1-4, with the D gene not clear enough to name. Including cysteine and phenylalanine, the CDR3 has 16 amino acids. Solely the CDR3 DNA is kept, with 48 bases framed from the first base. CDR1 and CDR2 were assigned from the germline V gene as SGHTA and FQGNSA. The V and J ends are trimmed by 5 bases and 4 bases, leaving 17 bases between them.